The entry below gives a single T cell receptor beta chain sequence along with its context. The CDR3 is made up of 14 amino acids. In germline, CDR1 is SGHNT, CDR2 YYREEE (reference sequence). V was clipped by 1 base and J by 3 bases, with 8 bases between them. Profiled with immunoSEQ multiplex PCR; TCRdb holds only in-frame clones, not every one. Among more than 200,000 clones listed, 88% were seen once. The data derive from a study of blood T cell repertoires in COVID-19. In the study overall: The origin of the acute and convalescent COVID-19 samples was the United States, Italy and Spain.

Sequencing was carried out using peripheral blood. This TCR came from a woman aged 55-70 years with acute or convalescent COVID-19. The J gene is TRBJ1-5, the V gene TRBV5-4; possibly TRBD1 for D (6 bases). The CDR3 bases are TGTGCCAGCAGCTTGCAGGGGACCAATCAGCCCCAGCATTTT. The encoded protein is CASSLQGTNQPQHF.